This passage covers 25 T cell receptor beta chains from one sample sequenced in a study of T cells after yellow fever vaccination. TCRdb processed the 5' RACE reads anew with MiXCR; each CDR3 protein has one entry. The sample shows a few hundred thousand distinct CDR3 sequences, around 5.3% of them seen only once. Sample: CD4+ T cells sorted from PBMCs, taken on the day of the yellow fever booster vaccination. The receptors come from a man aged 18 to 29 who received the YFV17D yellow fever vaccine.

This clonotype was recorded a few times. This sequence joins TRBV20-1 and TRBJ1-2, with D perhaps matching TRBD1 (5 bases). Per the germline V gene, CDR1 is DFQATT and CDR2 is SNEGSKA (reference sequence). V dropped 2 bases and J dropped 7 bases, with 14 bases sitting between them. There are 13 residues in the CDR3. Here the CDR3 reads CSARLEGTFGYTF. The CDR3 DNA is TGCAGTGCTAGATTAGAGGGGACGTTTGGCTACACCTTC.

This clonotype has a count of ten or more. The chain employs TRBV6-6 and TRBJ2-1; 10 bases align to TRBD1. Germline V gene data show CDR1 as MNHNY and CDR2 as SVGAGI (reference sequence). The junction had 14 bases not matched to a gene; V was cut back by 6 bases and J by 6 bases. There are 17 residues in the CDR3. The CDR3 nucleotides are TGTGCCAGCAGCCGGGGACAGGGGTTGGGACCGCCCAATGAGCAGTTCTTC. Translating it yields CASSRGQGLGPPNEQFF.

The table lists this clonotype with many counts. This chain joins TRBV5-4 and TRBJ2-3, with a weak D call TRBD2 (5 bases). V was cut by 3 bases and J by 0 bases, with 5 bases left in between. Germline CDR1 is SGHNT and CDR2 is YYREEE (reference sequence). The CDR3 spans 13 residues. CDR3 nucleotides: TGTGCCAGCAGCTCGGGGAGCACAGATACGCAGTATTTT. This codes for CASSSGSTDTQYF. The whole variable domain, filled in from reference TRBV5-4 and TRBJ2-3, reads ETGVTQSPTHLIKTRGQQVTLRCSSQSGHNTVSWYQQALGQGPQFIFQYYREEENGRGNFPPRFSGLQFPNYSSELNVNALELDDSALYLCASSSGSTDTQYFGPGTRLTVL.

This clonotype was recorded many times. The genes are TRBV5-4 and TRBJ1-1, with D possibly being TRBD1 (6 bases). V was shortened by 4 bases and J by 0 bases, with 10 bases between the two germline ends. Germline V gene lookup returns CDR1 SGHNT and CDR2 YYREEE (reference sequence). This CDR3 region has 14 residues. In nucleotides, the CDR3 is TGTGCCAGCAGCGGAGGGGGGATGAACACTGAAGCTTTCTTT. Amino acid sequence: CASSGGGMNTEAFF. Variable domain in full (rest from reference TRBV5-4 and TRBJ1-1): ETGVTQSPTHLIKTRGQQVTLRCSSQSGHNTVSWYQQALGQGPQFIFQYYREEENGRGNFPPRFSGLQFPNYSSELNVNALELDDSALYLCASSGGGMNTEAFFGQGTRLTVV.

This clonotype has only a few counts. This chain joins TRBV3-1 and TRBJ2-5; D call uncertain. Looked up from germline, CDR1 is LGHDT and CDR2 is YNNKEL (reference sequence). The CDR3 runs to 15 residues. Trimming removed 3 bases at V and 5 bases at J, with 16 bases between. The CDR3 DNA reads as TGTGCCAGCAGCCACCGTCGACCGGGCAGGGAGACCCAGTACTTC. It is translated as CASSHRRPGRETQYF.

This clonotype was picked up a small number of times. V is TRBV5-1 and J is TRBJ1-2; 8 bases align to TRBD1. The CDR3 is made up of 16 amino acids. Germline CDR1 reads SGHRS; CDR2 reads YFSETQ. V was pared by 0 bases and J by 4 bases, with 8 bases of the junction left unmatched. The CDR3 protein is CASSLDTTGGIYGYTF. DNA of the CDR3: TGCGCCAGCAGCTTGGATACAACAGGGGGTATCTATGGCTACACCTTC.

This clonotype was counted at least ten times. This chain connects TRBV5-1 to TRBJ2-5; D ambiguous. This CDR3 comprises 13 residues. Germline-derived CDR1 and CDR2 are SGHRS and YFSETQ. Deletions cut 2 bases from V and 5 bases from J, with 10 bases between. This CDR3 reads CASSFGLGETQYF. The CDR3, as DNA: TGCGCCAGCAGCTTCGGGCTCGGGGAGACCCAGTACTTC. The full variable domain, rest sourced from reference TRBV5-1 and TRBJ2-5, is KAGVTQTPRYLIKTRGQQVTLSCSPISGHRSVSWYQQTPGQGLQFLFEYFSETQRNKGNFPGRFSGRQFSNSRSEMNVSTLELGDSALYLCASSFGLGETQYFGPGTRLLVL.

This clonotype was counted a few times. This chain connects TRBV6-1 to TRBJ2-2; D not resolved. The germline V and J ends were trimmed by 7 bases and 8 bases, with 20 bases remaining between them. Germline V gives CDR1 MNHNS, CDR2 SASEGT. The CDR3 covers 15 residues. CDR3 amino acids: CASTARAVLSGELFF. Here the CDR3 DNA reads TGTGCCAGCACTGCAAGAGCCGTCCTAAGTGGGGAGCTGTTTTTT.

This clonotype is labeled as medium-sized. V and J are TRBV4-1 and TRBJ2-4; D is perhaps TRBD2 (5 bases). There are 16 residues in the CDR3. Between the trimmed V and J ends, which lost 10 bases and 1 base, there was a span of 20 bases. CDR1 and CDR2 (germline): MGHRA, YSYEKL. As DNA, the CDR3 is TGCGCCACCTCGGGTGCGGGCTTTCTGGCCAAAAACATTCAGTACTTC. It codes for CATSGAGFLAKNIQYF.

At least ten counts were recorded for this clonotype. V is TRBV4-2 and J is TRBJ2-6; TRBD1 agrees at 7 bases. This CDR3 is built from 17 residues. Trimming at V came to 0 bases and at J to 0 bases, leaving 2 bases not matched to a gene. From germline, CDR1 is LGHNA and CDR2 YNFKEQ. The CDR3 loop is CASSQDRDSSGANVLTF. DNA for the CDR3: TGTGCCAGCAGCCAAGATCGGGACAGCTCTGGGGCCAACGTCCTGACTTTC.

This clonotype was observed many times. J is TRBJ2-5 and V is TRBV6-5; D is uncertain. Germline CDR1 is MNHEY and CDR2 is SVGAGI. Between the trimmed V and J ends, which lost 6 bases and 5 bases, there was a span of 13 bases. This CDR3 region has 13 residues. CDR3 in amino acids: CASRDGVGETQYF. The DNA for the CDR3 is TGTGCCAGCAGAGATGGGGTAGGCGAGACCCAGTACTTC.

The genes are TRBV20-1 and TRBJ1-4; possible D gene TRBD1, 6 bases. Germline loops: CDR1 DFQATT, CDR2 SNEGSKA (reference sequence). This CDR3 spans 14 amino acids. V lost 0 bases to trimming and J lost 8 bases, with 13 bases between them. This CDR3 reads CSARDPQGAEKLFF. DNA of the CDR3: TGCAGTGCTAGAGATCCACAGGGCGCGGAAAAACTGTTTTTT.

DNA for the CDR3: TGTGCCAGCAGGAGAACACCGGGACAGGGAAAGGAGGGGGAGCTGTTTTTT. Its translation: CASRRTPGQGKEGELFF. The chain links TRBV6-6 to TRBJ2-2; TRBD1 aligns across 9 bases. J was trimmed by 8 bases and V by 6 bases; bases with no gene match: 16. The CDR3 loop spans 17 amino acids. The germline gives CDR1 MNHNY, CDR2 SVGAGI (reference sequence).

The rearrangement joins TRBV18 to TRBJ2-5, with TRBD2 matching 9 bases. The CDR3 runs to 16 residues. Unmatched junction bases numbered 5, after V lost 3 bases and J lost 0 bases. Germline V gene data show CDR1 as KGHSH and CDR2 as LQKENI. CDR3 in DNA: TGTGCCAGCTCACCTAATCTAGCGGGGAACCAAGAGACCCAGTACTTC. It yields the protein CASSPNLAGNQETQYF. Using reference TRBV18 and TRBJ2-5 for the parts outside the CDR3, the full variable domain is NAGVMQNPRHLVRRRGQEARLRCSPMKGHSHVYWYRQLPEEGLKFMVYLQKENIIDESGMPKERFSAEFPKEGPSILRIQQVVRGDSAAYFCASSPNLAGNQETQYFGPGTRLLVL.

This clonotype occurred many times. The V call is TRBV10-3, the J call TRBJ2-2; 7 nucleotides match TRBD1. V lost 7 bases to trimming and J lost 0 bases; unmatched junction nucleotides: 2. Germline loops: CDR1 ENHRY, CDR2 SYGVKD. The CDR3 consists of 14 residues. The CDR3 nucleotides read TGTGCCATCACTGGACAGGCGAACACCGGGGAGCTGTTTTTT. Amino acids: CAITGQANTGELFF.

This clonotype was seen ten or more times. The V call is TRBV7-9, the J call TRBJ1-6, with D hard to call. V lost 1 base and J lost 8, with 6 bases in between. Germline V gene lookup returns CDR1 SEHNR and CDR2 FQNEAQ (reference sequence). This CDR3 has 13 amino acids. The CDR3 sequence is CASSLDADSPLHF. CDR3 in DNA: TGTGCCAGCAGCTTAGATGCGGATTCACCCCTCCACTTT.

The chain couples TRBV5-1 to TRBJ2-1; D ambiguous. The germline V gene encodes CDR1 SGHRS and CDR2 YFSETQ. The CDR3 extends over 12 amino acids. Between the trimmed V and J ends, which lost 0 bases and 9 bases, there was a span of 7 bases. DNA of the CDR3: TGCGCCAGCAGCTTGGTGATGGGTGAGCAGTTCTTC. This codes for CASSLVMGEQFF.

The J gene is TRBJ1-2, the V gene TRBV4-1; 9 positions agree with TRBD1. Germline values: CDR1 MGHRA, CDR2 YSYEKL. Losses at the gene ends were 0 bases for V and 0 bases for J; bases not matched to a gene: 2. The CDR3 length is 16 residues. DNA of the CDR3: TGCGCCAGCAGCCAAGATGGACAGGGGACTAACTATGGCTACACCTTC. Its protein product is CASSQDGQGTNYGYTF.

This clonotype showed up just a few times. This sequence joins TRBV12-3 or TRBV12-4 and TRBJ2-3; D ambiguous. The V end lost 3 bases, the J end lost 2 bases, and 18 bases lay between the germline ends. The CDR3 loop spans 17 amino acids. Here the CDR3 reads CASSFRATNTPTDTQYF. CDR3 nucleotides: TGTGCCAGCAGTTTTCGGGCCACGAATACCCCCACAGATACGCAGTATTTT.

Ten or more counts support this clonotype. CDR3 nucleotides: TGTGCCATCAGTGAGTCAAGCGGGGGAGAGACCCAGTACTTC. Its protein is CAISESSGGETQYF. This chain connects TRBV10-3 to TRBJ2-5; 8 bases line up with TRBD2. The CDR3 sequence is 14 residues long. The germline V gene encodes CDR1 ENHRY and CDR2 SYGVKD. After removal of 0 bases from V and 4 bases from J, the junction contained 1 base not matched to a gene.

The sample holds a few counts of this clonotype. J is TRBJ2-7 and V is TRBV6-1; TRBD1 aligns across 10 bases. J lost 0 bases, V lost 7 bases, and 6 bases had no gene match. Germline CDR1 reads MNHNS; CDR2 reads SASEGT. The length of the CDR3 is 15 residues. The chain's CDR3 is CASTKGQGSSYEQYF. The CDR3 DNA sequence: TGTGCCAGCACCAAGGGACAGGGGAGCTCCTACGAGCAGTACTTC.

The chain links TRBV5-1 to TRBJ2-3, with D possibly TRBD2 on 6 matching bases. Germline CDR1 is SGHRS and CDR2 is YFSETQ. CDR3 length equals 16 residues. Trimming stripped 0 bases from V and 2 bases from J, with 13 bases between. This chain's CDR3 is CASSLGAGSTTDTQYF. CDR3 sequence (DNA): TGCGCCAGCAGCTTGGGGGCGGGGAGCACCACAGATACGCAGTATTTT.

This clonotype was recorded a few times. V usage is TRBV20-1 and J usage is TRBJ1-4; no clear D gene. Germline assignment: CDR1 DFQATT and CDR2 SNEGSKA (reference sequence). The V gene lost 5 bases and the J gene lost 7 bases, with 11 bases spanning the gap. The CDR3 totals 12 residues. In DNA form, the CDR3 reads TGCAGTGCTCCCCTCGTTCGTGAAAAACTGTTTTTT. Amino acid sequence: CSAPLVREKLFF.

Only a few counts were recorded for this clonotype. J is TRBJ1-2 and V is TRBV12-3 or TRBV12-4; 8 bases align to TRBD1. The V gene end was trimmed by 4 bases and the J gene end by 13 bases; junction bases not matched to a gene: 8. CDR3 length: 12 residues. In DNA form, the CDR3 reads TGTGCCAGCAGTTCACCGACAGGGGCTTTCACCTTC. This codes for CASSSPTGAFTF.

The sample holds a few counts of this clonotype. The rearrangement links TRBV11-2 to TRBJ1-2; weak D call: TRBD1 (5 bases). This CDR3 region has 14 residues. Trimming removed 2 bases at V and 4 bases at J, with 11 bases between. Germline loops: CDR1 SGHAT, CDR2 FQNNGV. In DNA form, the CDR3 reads TGTGCCAGCAGCTTAACAGGCGGCAGCTATGGCTACACCTTC. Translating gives CASSLTGGSYGYTF.